These 3 T cell receptor beta chains share one sample of origin, sequenced in a study of Ad26.COV2.S vaccination and SARS-CoV-2 variants. Treatment denoted: around 19 received Ad26.COV2.S at low or high dose, single or two shots; a few received placebo; per-sample allocation not given. Collection of the samples took place on day 63 after the first injection of vaccine or placebo. Using immunoSEQ multiplex PCR, the repertoire was profiled, and TCRdb retains in-frame clones only, with some absent. In the table there are 400,000 to 450,000 clones, around 93% of which are singletons. Material: peripheral blood, obtained in a trial of Ad26.COV2.S vaccine versus placebo. Source of these receptors: a person between 18 and 59 years old who received the Ad26.COV2.S COVID-19 vaccine or a placebo.

CDR3 bases: TGTGCCAGCAGCGCCCGGCAGGCCTATGGCTACACCTTC. It codes for CASSARQAYGYTF. This chain links TRBV2 with TRBJ1-2, with D hard to call. Trimming removed 6 bases from V and 4 bases from J, with 12 bases in between. CDR3 length equals 13 residues. Germline assignment: CDR1 SNHLY and CDR2 FYNNEI.

The rearrangement joins TRBV7-2 to TRBJ1-2; 7 nucleotides agree with TRBD1. V shed 0 bases and J 1 base; nucleotides not matched to a gene: 8. Looked up from germline, CDR1 is SGHTA and CDR2 is FQGNSA. The CDR3 spans 17 residues. The CDR3 spells CASSLAAGTALNYGYTF. The CDR3 DNA follows: TGTGCCAGCAGCTTAGCAGCCGGGACAGCCCTTAACTATGGCTACACCTTC.

The chain recombines TRBV14 with TRBJ2-7; 7 nucleotides agree with TRBD1. From germline, CDR1 is SGHDN and CDR2 FVKESK. This CDR3 comprises 12 residues. With 3 bases clipped from V and 6 bases from J, the junction kept 2 bases outside the gene matches. The CDR3 DNA is TGTGCCAGCAGCCACGGGACAGCCGAGCAGTACTTC. This codes for CASSHGTAEQYF.